Below are 2 T cell receptor beta chains sequenced from a single sample in a study of blood T cell repertoires in COVID-19. TCRdb's table, derived via immunoSEQ multiplex PCR, lists solely in-frame clones and lacks some. The table shows some 250,000 clones, with approximately 86% occurring only once. Sequencing was carried out using peripheral blood. The receptor source for this set is a woman aged 60-70 years with COVID-19, enrolled during active disease.

This clone was seen only once. The chain uses TRBV28 and TRBJ2-3, with D possibly TRBD2 on 5 matching bases. CDR1 is MDHEN and CDR2 is SYDVKM in the germline V gene. V shed 6 bases and J shed 6 bases, with 13 bases lying between them. The CDR3 sequence is 13 residues long. This CDR3 is CASSMDGGDTQYF. CDR3 DNA: TGTGCCAGCAGCATGGATGGCGGGGATACGCAGTATTTT.

The rearrangement uses TRBV13 and TRBJ2-1, with 12 positions matching TRBD2. Germline V gene data show CDR1 as PRHDT and CDR2 as FYEKMQ (reference sequence). V lost 3 bases and J lost 7; bases outside the gene matches: 4. The CDR3 is 15 amino acids. The chain's CDR3 is CASSLTSGRENEQFF. Here the CDR3 DNA reads TGTGCCAGCAGCTTGACTAGCGGGAGAGAGAATGAGCAGTTCTTC.